These 10 T cell receptor beta chains were sequenced from one sample in a study of blood T cell repertoires in COVID-19. Clones were sequenced by immunoSEQ multiplex PCR, and TCRdb holds only the in-frame ones, with some missing. The data show a few hundred thousand clones, about 85% seen once. Sequenced: peripheral blood. These receptors were taken from a woman aged 18-29 years who had recovered from COVID-19.

The chain joins TRBV4-3 to TRBJ1-1; the D gene is possibly TRBD1 (6 bases). Trimming took off 0 bases at V and 2 bases at J, with 10 bases between the two ends. Per the germline V gene, CDR1 is LGHNA and CDR2 is YSLEER. This CDR3 spans 15 amino acids. Written as DNA, the CDR3 is TGCGCCAGCAGCCAAGATCACAGGGAAAACACTGAAGCTTTCTTT. This gives the protein CASSQDHRENTEAFF.

The chain combines TRBV2 with TRBJ1-1, with a possible D match to TRBD1 (5 bases). CDR3 size: 14 residues. With 3 bases removed from V and 8 bases from J, the gap between germline ends came to 16 bases. Germline CDR1 reads SNHLY; CDR2 reads FYNNEI. CDR3 protein: CASSDINEAGEAFF. In nucleotides, the CDR3 is TGTGCCAGCAGTGATATCAACGAAGCAGGGGAAGCTTTCTTT.

This sequence joins TRBV7-6 and TRBJ1-1; D may be TRBD1 (6 bases). CDR3 size: 13 residues. Trimming cost V 5 bases and J 10 bases, with 17 bases left between them. Germline assignment: CDR1 SGHVS and CDR2 FNYEAQ. CDR3: CASSNQGRRGAFF. As DNA, the CDR3 is TGTGCCAGCAGCAACCAGGGGCGACGAGGAGCTTTCTTT.

The chain carries TRBV7-9 and TRBJ2-1; no clear D. CDR3 size: 16 residues. The V gene's germline CDR1 is SEHNR and CDR2 FQNEAQ (reference sequence). V shed 0 bases and J shed 8 bases, with 17 bases lying between them. This chain's CDR3 is CASSLADTGLGYEQFF. The CDR3 region has the DNA TGTGCCAGCAGCTTAGCGGATACGGGTCTTGGCTATGAGCAGTTCTTC.

The chain is built from TRBV6-5 and TRBJ2-3; D is ambiguous. The germline V and J ends were trimmed by 0 bases and 4 bases, with 8 bases remaining between them. The germline CDR1 and CDR2 sequences are MNHEY and SVGAGI. This CDR3 has 14 residues. The CDR3: CASSYSLSADTQYF. CDR3 DNA: TGTGCCAGCAGTTACTCGTTGTCAGCAGATACGCAGTATTTT.

This chain connects TRBV6-5 to TRBJ2-1, with TRBD2 matching 10 bases. The CDR3 sequence is 15 residues long. The V gene end was trimmed by 4 bases and the J gene end by 9 bases; junction bases not matched to a gene: 9. Germline-derived CDR1 and CDR2 are MNHEY and SVGAGI. CDR3 in DNA: TGTGCCAGCAGTTCGCTCCTAGCGGGAGTCGTTGAGCAGTTCTTC. It yields the protein CASSSLLAGVVEQFF.

This clone came up once. The CDR3 DNA follows: TGCGCCAGCAGCCCGACAGGATTCAATGAGCAGTTCTTC. Protein product: CASSPTGFNEQFF. The chain combines TRBV4-3 with TRBJ2-1; the D gene is possibly TRBD1 (6 bases). Looked up from germline, CDR1 is LGHNA and CDR2 is YSLEER. There are 13 residues in the CDR3. Trimming pared 4 bases from V and 6 bases from J, leaving 10 bases between.

The chain combines TRBV18 with TRBJ1-1; no firm D call. V lost 6 bases to trimming and J lost 0 bases, with 5 bases between them. The germline V gene has CDR1 KGHSH and CDR2 LQKENI. There are 12 residues in the CDR3. CDR3 amino acids: CASSLVNTEAFF. The CDR3 DNA is TGTGCCAGCTCTCTCGTGAACACTGAAGCTTTCTTT.

The chain carries TRBV27 and TRBJ1-1; maybe TRBD1 (5 bases). Trimming took off 4 bases at V and 0 bases at J, with 9 bases between the two ends. Looked up from germline, CDR1 is MNHEY and CDR2 is SMNVEV (reference sequence). The CDR3 contains 14 residues. The CDR3 sequence is CASSWQGLNTEAFF. The CDR3 region has the DNA TGTGCCAGCAGTTGGCAGGGCTTGAACACTGAAGCTTTCTTT.

The chain has TRBV9 and TRBJ1-1; a weak D match, TRBD1 (5 bases). The CDR3 contains 13 residues. Trimming took off 5 bases at V and 1 base at J, with 9 bases between the two ends. Germline CDR1 reads SGDLS; CDR2 reads YYNGEE. CDR3 nucleotide sequence: TGTGCCAGCAGTGGGGGGAGGAACACTGAAGCTTTCTTT. Encoded protein: CASSGGRNTEAFF.